This TCR beta chain was captured by sequencing in a study of CD8+CD57+ T cells in acquired aplastic anemia. Genomic DNA, the template, was used for profiling of the TCR beta VDJ and CDR3. In TCRdb, the reads were re-called with MiXCR into one record per CDR3 protein. The sample carries some 200,000 distinct CDR3 sequences, about half recorded once. Patients chosen for sequencing had shown CD8+CD57+ cell expansion by flow cytometry. Prior therapy had not been administered to any patient at the time of blood sampling. The V gene lost 7 bases and the J gene lost 11 bases, with 21 bases spanning the gap. The germline CDR1 and CDR2 sequences are SNHLY and FYNNEI. The CDR3 is made up of 14 amino acids.

The V and J genes are TRBV2 and TRBJ1-5, with a tentative D call TRBD1 (6 bases). The TCR comes from a human donor with aplastic anemia. The sample was sorted CD4+, CD8+, or CD8+CD57+ T cells (not recorded which) from PBMCs. CDR3 amino acids: CASKVRGNQETQHF. The CDR3 DNA follows: TGTGCCAGCAAGGTTAGGGGGAATCAAGAGACCCAGCATTTT.